Each of the 4 T cell receptor beta chains below was sequenced from the same sample in a study of OX40 agonist ivuxolimab in advanced cancers. Measured with immunoSEQ multiplex PCR; TCRdb has only the in-frame clones, and not every one. In the table there are some 45,000 clones, more than 75% of which are singletons. The sample was CD4+ or CD8+ T cells sorted from blood, taken in a trial of the OX40 agonist ivuxolimab. The receptors were gathered from an adult with an advanced solid tumor such as melanoma, head and neck, liver or kidney cancer.

This clone has a single count. The chain recombines TRBV19 with TRBJ2-1; D is unclear. Trimming removed 9 bases at V and 0 bases at J, with 15 bases between. Germline V CDR1 and CDR2: LNHDA, SQIVND (reference sequence). CDR3 length: 15 residues. CDR3 sequence reads: CASLPTVSSYNEQFF. The CDR3, as DNA: TGTGCCAGCCTCCCGACGGTCAGCTCCTACAATGAGCAGTTCTTC. Combining the CDR3 with reference TRBV19 and TRBJ2-1 gives the whole variable domain DGGITQSPKYLFRKEGQNVTLSCEQNLNHDAMYWYRQDPGQGLRLIYYSQIVNDFQKGDIAEGYSVSREKKESFPLTVTSAQKNPTAFYLCASLPTVSSYNEQFFGPGTRLTVL.

This chain uses TRBV4-3 with TRBJ1-6; D ambiguous. The CDR3 extends over 15 amino acids. CDR1 and CDR2 (germline): LGHNA, YSLEER. Trimming removed 3 bases at V and 6 bases at J, with 12 bases between. Here the CDR3 DNA reads TGCGCCAGCAGCCACGGCTCCGCTCTTAATTCACCCCTCCACTTT. This gives the protein CASSHGSALNSPLHF.

To note about this clone: The CDR3 ends on some other residue instead of the conserved phenylalanine or tryptophan, so this is likely a read error. V usage is TRBV11-2 and J usage is TRBJ1-6, with a possible D match to TRBD1 (5 bases). The V gene lost 0 bases and the J gene lost 6 bases, with 18 bases spanning the gap. CDR1 is SGHAT and CDR2 is FQNNGV in the germline V gene. This CDR3 is built from 18 residues. Here the CDR3 reads CASSLEAQDPFGNSPLHL. CDR3 sequence (DNA): TGTGCCAGCAGCTTAGAAGCACAGGACCCCTTCGGTAATTCACCCCTCCACCTT.

The chain is built from TRBV7-3 and TRBJ1-1; 9 bases match TRBD1. Germline lookup yields CDR1 SGHTA and CDR2 FQGTGA. This CDR3 region has 14 residues. With V trimmed by 3 bases and J by 4 bases, 3 bases remained unmatched. The CDR3 region is CASSLTGGLTEAFF. CDR3 bases: TGTGCCAGCAGCTTGACAGGGGGACTCACTGAAGCTTTCTTT. The variable domain in full, with the rest retrieved from reference TRBV7-3 and TRBJ1-1, is GAGVSQTPSNKVTEKGKYVELRCDPISGHTALYWYRQSLGQGPEFLIYFQGTGAADDSGLPNDRFFAVRPEGSVSTLKIQRTERGDSAVYLCASSLTGGLTEAFFGQGTRLTVV.